This entry lists 17 T cell receptor beta chains sequenced from one sample in a study of blood T cell repertoires in COVID-19. The assay was immunoSEQ multiplex PCR, and TCRdb's table has in-frame clones only and misses some. There are about 130,000 clones in the sample; roughly 80% occur only once, and 5% lies in the top ten. Sequencing input: peripheral blood. The receptor set was obtained from a woman in her 70s with COVID-19, enrolled during active disease.

This clone has just a few counts. The chain joins TRBV7-9 to TRBJ1-6; 7 bases align to TRBD1. Germline lookup yields CDR1 SEHNR and CDR2 FQNEAQ (reference sequence). The length of the CDR3 is 13 residues. After removal of 6 bases from V and 10 bases from J, the junction contained 6 bases not matched to a gene. Here the CDR3 DNA reads TGTGCCAGCAGACTAACAGGGGAATCACCCCTCCACTTT. This sequence encodes CASRLTGESPLHF.

The chain combines TRBV7-9 with TRBJ2-5; 7 nucleotides align to TRBD1. The CDR3 consists of 14 residues. Losses at the gene ends were 5 bases for V and 0 bases for J; bases not matched to a gene: 3. CDR1 and CDR2 (germline): SEHNR, FQNEAQ (reference sequence). The CDR3 reads CASSPTGNQETQYF. The CDR3 DNA sequence: TGTGCCAGCAGCCCGACAGGGAACCAAGAGACCCAGTACTTC.

This chain connects TRBV9 to TRBJ2-3, with 7 positions matching TRBD2. CDR1 is SGDLS, CDR2 YYNGEE, per germline. The CDR3 loop spans 17 amino acids. V lost 0 bases and J lost 0; bases outside the gene matches: 7. The CDR3 nucleotides are TGTGCCAGCAGCGTAGTAGGCGGGGGAACTAGCACAGATACGCAGTATTTT. Translating gives CASSVVGGGTSTDTQYF.

CDR3 bases: TGTGCCAGCAGCTCACCTAGCGGGAGCACAGATACGCAGTATTTT. It yields the protein CASSSPSGSTDTQYF. The J gene is TRBJ2-3, the V gene TRBV7-9; 8 nucleotides line up with TRBD2. V was clipped by 4 bases and J by 0 bases; unmatched bases: 3. The CDR3 has 15 residues. The germline gives CDR1 SEHNR, CDR2 FQNEAQ (reference sequence).

This rearrangement joins TRBV19 to TRBJ2-3, with a weak D call TRBD1 (5 bases). Deletions cut 1 base from V and 5 bases from J, with 13 bases between. Germline V gene sequence: CDR1 LNHDA, CDR2 SQIVND (reference sequence). The CDR3 loop spans 15 amino acids. CDR3 protein: CASSIGAGPQDTQYF. The CDR3 DNA is TGTGCCAGTAGTATAGGGGCAGGGCCACAAGATACGCAGTATTTT.

This rearrangement joins TRBV19 to TRBJ1-6; 11 bases align to TRBD1. CDR1 is LNHDA, CDR2 SQIVND, per germline (reference sequence). The CDR3 is 16 amino acids. V dropped 4 bases and J dropped 9; count of bases not matched to a gene: 8. In nucleotides, the CDR3 is TGTGCCAGTAGTACAACCGGGACAGGGGGAGCTTCACCCCTCCACTTT. It encodes CASSTTGTGGASPLHF.

This chain links TRBV7-2 with TRBJ2-5; perhaps TRBD2 as D (6 bases). Trimming shortened V by 4 bases and J by 5 bases, and 14 bases separated the two germline ends. CDR1 is SGHTA and CDR2 is FQGNSA in the germline V gene. This CDR3 has 14 amino acids. This CDR3 is CASSSGSGRETQYF. The CDR3 nucleotides are TGTGCCAGCAGCTCCGGATCTGGGAGGGAGACCCAGTACTTC.

The chain carries TRBV4-2 and TRBJ2-5, with 8 bases lining up with TRBD2. CDR1 and CDR2 from the germline V gene are LGHNA and YNFKEQ. J gave up 2 bases and V 0 bases, and 5 bases lay outside the gene matches. This CDR3 is 16 amino acids long. This CDR3 is CASSQDQAGEQETQYF. The CDR3 nucleotides read TGTGCCAGCAGCCAAGACCAAGCGGGGGAACAAGAGACCCAGTACTTC.

The chain couples TRBV5-1 to TRBJ1-5, with D possibly being TRBD1 (6 bases). CDR1 is SGHRS, CDR2 YFSETQ, per germline. This CDR3 has 14 amino acids. V lost 5 bases and J 3 bases, leaving 12 bases between the germline ends. For the CDR3, the DNA is TGCGCCAGCAGTGAAGGACAGTCCAATCAGCCCCAGCATTTT. Encoded protein: CASSEGQSNQPQHF. The variable domain in full, with the rest retrieved from reference TRBV5-1 and TRBJ1-5, is KAGVTQTPRYLIKTRGQQVTLSCSPISGHRSVSWYQQTPGQGLQFLFEYFSETQRNKGNFPGRFSGRQFSNSRSEMNVSTLELGDSALYLCASSEGQSNQPQHFGDGTRLSIL.

This clone was counted a few times. This sequence joins TRBV2 and TRBJ2-5, with 12 bases lining up with TRBD2. V lost 2 bases to trimming and J lost 5 bases; unmatched junction nucleotides: 3. CDR1 and CDR2 from the germline V gene are SNHLY and FYNNEI. CDR3 length equals 15 residues. The CDR3 coding sequence is TGTGCCAGCAGTGAATTAGGACTAGCGGGGGAGACCCAGTACTTC. It encodes CASSELGLAGETQYF.

This rearrangement joins TRBV6-5 to TRBJ2-7; perhaps TRBD2 as D (6 bases). Germline V gene lookup returns CDR1 MNHEY and CDR2 SVGAGI. This CDR3 contains 13 residues. Trimming shortened V by 7 bases and J by 4 bases, and 14 bases separated the two germline ends. The CDR3 sequence is CASNPNGGYEQYF. DNA of the CDR3: TGTGCCAGCAACCCAAACGGAGGGTACGAGCAGTACTTC.

This clone was counted once. The rearrangement joins TRBV2 to TRBJ1-2; D remains ambiguous. There are 14 residues in the CDR3. Trimming took off 2 bases at V and 4 bases at J, with 11 bases between the two ends. Germline assignment: CDR1 SNHLY and CDR2 FYNNEI. The CDR3 protein is CASSEYSSTYGYTF. In DNA form, the CDR3 reads TGTGCCAGCAGTGAATACAGTTCTACCTATGGCTACACCTTC.

The chain carries TRBV7-7 and TRBJ2-5, with 12 bases identical to TRBD2. Germline V gives CDR1 SSHAT, CDR2 FNYEAQ (reference sequence). This CDR3 region has 15 residues. V lost 5 bases, J lost 5 bases, and 6 bases stayed unmatched. This chain's CDR3 is CASSNRLAGVETQYF. The CDR3 DNA follows: TGTGCCAGCAGCAACAGACTAGCGGGGGTGGAGACCCAGTACTTC.

The chain employs TRBV9 and TRBJ1-2; the D gene is possibly TRBD1 (5 bases). In germline, CDR1 is SGDLS, CDR2 YYNGEE. Trimming pared 5 bases from V and 4 bases from J, leaving 12 bases between. CDR3 length: 13 amino acids. The CDR3 loop reads CASRGEGRYGYTF. DNA for the CDR3: TGTGCCAGCAGGGGGGAGGGCCGCTATGGCTACACCTTC.

This clone turned up a few times. This chain links TRBV6-5 with TRBJ1-4; weak D call: TRBD1 (6 bases). Looked up from germline, CDR1 is MNHEY and CDR2 is SVGAGI. This CDR3 has 15 amino acids. Between the trimmed V and J ends, which lost 4 bases and 6 bases, there was a span of 15 bases. The DNA of the CDR3 is TGTGCCAGCAGTTCTGGACAGCCCATTGATGAAAAACTGTTTTTT. Translating gives CASSSGQPIDEKLFF.

This clone was counted a few times. V usage is TRBV6-5 and J usage is TRBJ1-2, with TRBD1 matching 7 bases. The V segment lost 2 bases and the J segment 5 bases; nucleotides outside the gene matches: 2. The germline V gene has CDR1 MNHEY and CDR2 SVGAGI. The CDR3 covers 13 residues. CDR3 bases: TGTGCCAGCAGTTACGACAGGGCGTATGGCTACACCTTC. Translation: CASSYDRAYGYTF.

This sequence joins TRBV30 and TRBJ1-4; perhaps TRBD1 as D (6 bases). Per germline, CDR1 GTSNPN and CDR2 SVGIG (reference sequence). V was trimmed by 2 bases and J by 0 bases, leaving 7 bases between them. This CDR3 spans 14 amino acids. The CDR3 here is CAWSSGATNEKLFF. CDR3 nucleotides: TGTGCCTGGAGTTCAGGGGCAACTAATGAAAAACTGTTTTTT.